This TCR beta chain emerged from a study of blood T cell repertoires in COVID-19. Overall study context: Whether acute or convalescent, the COVID-19 samples came from the United States, Italy and Spain.

CDR1 and CDR2 (germline): LNHNV, YYDKDF (reference sequence). V lost 1 base to trimming and J lost 4 bases; unmatched junction nucleotides: 5. This CDR3 region has 15 residues. During active infection, Seattle patients enrolled and were then monitored through disease. Per the authors' pipeline: By means of reference gene primer amplification, nucleated cell counts were estimated. Only in-frame clones appear in the TCRdb table, and some are missing; sequencing was by immunoSEQ multiplex PCR. V and J calls and clone size are as listed in that table; D and trimming were resolved from the DNA. In the table there are 100,000 to 150,000 clones, more than 80% of which are singletons.

The material sequenced was peripheral blood. This chain uses TRBV15 with TRBJ1-2, with 8 bases lining up with TRBD1. The clonotype comes from a woman over 75 with COVID-19, enrolled during active disease. CDR3 DNA sequence: TGTGCCACCAGCAGAGCAGGACAGGGAGGCTATGGCTACACCTTC. Encoded protein: CATSRAGQGGYGYTF. Drawing the rest from reference TRBV15 and TRBJ1-2, the complete variable domain is DAMVIQNPRYQVTQFGKPVTLSCSQTLNHNVMYWYQQKSSQAPKLLFHYYDKDFNNEADTPDNFQSRRPNTSFCFLDIRSPGLGDTAMYLCATSRAGQGGYGYTFGSGTRLTVV.